This entry lists 28 T cell receptor beta chains sequenced from one sample in a study of metastatic and nonmetastatic thyroid tumors (TCRdb year 2020). The library was made by PCR. The reads were generated on an Illumina HiSeq 4000. The public reads were reprocessed in TCRdb via fastp at Q25 and MiXCR, keeping in-frame beta chains. For this sample there are tens of thousands of clones; about 20% appear just once. The top ten clones comprise 28% of the sample. None of the patients had been given any treatment before thyroid surgery. Sequencing was done on a sample of blood. These receptors were obtained from a female donor with papillary thyroid cancer or a benign thyroid nodule (not recorded which). Some clones in this sample may be carry-over from other donors' samples.

This clone ranks as medium-sized. The CDR3 loop is CASSVTGRMNTEAFF. CDR3 coding DNA: TGTGCCAGCAGTGTCACGGGACGGATGAACACTGAAGCTTTCTTT. V usage is TRBV6-4 and J usage is TRBJ1-1; the D gene is possibly TRBD1 (5 bases). Trimming removed 4 bases from V and 0 bases from J, with 12 bases in between. CDR3 length: 15 residues. In germline, CDR1 is MRHNA, CDR2 SNTAGT.

There are many counts of this clone. This rearrangement joins TRBV6-4 to TRBJ2-1; TRBD1 matches 8 bases. This CDR3 is 14 amino acids long. The junction had 3 bases not matched to a gene; V was cut back by 2 bases and J by 6 bases. The V gene's germline CDR1 is MRHNA and CDR2 SNTAGT. This chain's CDR3 is CASSDTTGGNEQFF. Here the CDR3 DNA reads TGTGCCAGCAGTGACACCACAGGGGGCAATGAGCAGTTCTTC.

The gene calls are TRBV30 and TRBJ2-7, with unresolved D. This CDR3 contains 14 residues. The germline V and J ends were trimmed by 0 bases and 2 bases, with 11 bases remaining between them. Germline CDR1 GTSNPN, CDR2 SVGIG (reference sequence). The CDR3 sequence is CAWSVRRKTYEQYF. CDR3 nucleotide sequence: TGTGCCTGGAGTGTACGGCGGAAAACCTACGAGCAGTACTTC.

This clone has only a few counts. This rearrangement joins TRBV5-4 to TRBJ2-5; TRBD1 agrees at 8 bases. The junction had 4 bases not matched to a gene; V was cut back by 4 bases and J by 5 bases. The germline gives CDR1 SGHNT, CDR2 YYREEE (reference sequence). The CDR3 sequence is 13 residues long. The CDR3 loop reads CASSLRTGETQYF. The CDR3 DNA reads TGTGCCAGCAGCCTTCGGACAGGGGAGACCCAGTACTTC.

This clone has at least ten counts. This chain uses TRBV3-1 with TRBJ2-3; D not certain. Looked up from germline, CDR1 is LGHDT and CDR2 is YNNKEL (reference sequence). V lost 1 base and J 1 base, leaving 3 bases between the germline ends. The CDR3 spans 13 residues. The DNA for the CDR3 is TGTGCCAGCAGCCAAGGGGGCACAGATACGCAGTATTTT. Amino acids: CASSQGGTDTQYF.

This clone was detected many times. The chain has TRBV5-4 and TRBJ1-1; D perhaps matches TRBD1 (5 bases). The V end lost 0 bases, the J end lost 7 bases, and 19 bases lay between the germline ends. The CDR3 spans 16 residues. The germline CDR1 and CDR2 sequences are SGHNT and YYREEE (reference sequence). CDR3 in amino acids: CASSLGAQGMMNEAFF. The CDR3 DNA reads TGTGCCAGCAGCTTGGGGGCCCAGGGCATGATGAATGAAGCTTTCTTT.

With regard to this clone: Given a much more abundant clone one base away, this may be a read error. The chain joins TRBV7-9 to TRBJ2-1; D gene unclear. CDR3 length equals 14 residues. Trimming removed 1 base from V and 1 base from J, with 5 bases in between. Germline V gene lookup returns CDR1 SEHNR and CDR2 FQNEAQ (reference sequence). DNA for the CDR3: TGTGCCAGCAGCTTAGTGTCATCCTACAATGAGCAGTTCTTC. It is translated as CASSLVSSYNEQFF.

This clone was seen many times. The chain combines TRBV3-1 with TRBJ2-3; 9 bases are shared with TRBD2. The CDR3 consists of 18 residues. The V segment lost 4 bases and the J segment 4 bases; nucleotides outside the gene matches: 15. CDR1 is LGHDT, CDR2 YNNKEL, per germline (reference sequence). The CDR3 here is CASSRGAGGPLGPDTQYF. The CDR3 bases are TGTGCCAGCAGCCGGGGGGCGGGAGGGCCGTTGGGACCAGATACGCAGTATTTT.

Worth noting for this clone: Given a much more abundant clone one base away, this may be a read error. The chain has TRBV6-1 and TRBJ2-2; a possible D gene is TRBD2 (5 bases). The CDR3 is 13 residues long. Germline-derived CDR1 and CDR2 are MNHNS and SASEGT. The CDR3 DNA follows: TGTACCAGCAGCCCAGACTATACTCGGGAGCTGTTTTTT. Translating it yields CTSSPDYTRELFF.

This clone is labeled medium-sized. The chain uses TRBV6-1 and TRBJ1-1, with a possible D match to TRBD1 (5 bases). CDR3 length: 13 residues. The germline V gene encodes CDR1 MNHNS and CDR2 SASEGT. V was trimmed by 6 bases and J by 4 bases, leaving 12 bases between them. For the CDR3, the DNA is TGTGCCAGCAGAGGGGTGCTAAGCACTGAAGCTTTCTTT. Amino acid sequence: CASRGVLSTEAFF.

In this sample, this clone turned up many times. The CDR3 is CASKEVGPNTEAFF. CDR3 DNA sequence: TGTGCCAGCAAGGAGGTGGGGCCGAACACTGAAGCTTTCTTT. V usage is TRBV28 and J usage is TRBJ1-1, with D perhaps matching TRBD1 (5 bases). This CDR3 is 14 amino acids long. Germline CDR1 MDHEN, CDR2 SYDVKM. V was cut by 7 bases and J by 1 base, with 13 bases left in between.

By share, this clone counts as medium-sized. This rearrangement joins TRBV27 to TRBJ2-7; 8 bases are a match to TRBD2. V lost 0 bases, J lost 2 bases, and 3 bases stayed unmatched. This CDR3 comprises 15 residues. Germline CDR1 is MNHEY and CDR2 is SMNVEV (reference sequence). The CDR3: CASSLSASGPYEQYF. The CDR3 DNA reads TGTGCCAGCAGTTTATCGGCTAGCGGGCCCTACGAGCAGTACTTC.

In its sample, this clone was seen many times. V and J are TRBV15 and TRBJ1-6; tentative D call: TRBD1 (5 bases). Trimming shortened V by 0 bases and J by 7 bases, and 13 bases separated the two germline ends. Germline V CDR1 and CDR2: LNHNV, YYDKDF (reference sequence). The CDR3 totals 16 residues. The CDR3 nucleotides are TGTGCCACCAGCAGAGATCGGGGCGGGAAGAATTCACCCCTCCACTTT. Residues: CATSRDRGGKNSPLHF.

As concerns this clone: A much larger clone differs from this one at a single base, so this may be a read error. Other DNA sequences in this specimen translate into the identical CDR3. The chain couples TRBV19 to TRBJ2-2; D is possibly TRBD2 (5 bases). This CDR3 comprises 15 residues. Germline lookup yields CDR1 LNHDA and CDR2 SQIVND (reference sequence). The CDR3 loop is CASSRSPANTGELFF. As DNA, the CDR3 is TGTGCCAGTAGTCGGTCGCCCGCGAACACCGGGGAGCTGTTTTTC.

The rearrangement links TRBV11-2 to TRBJ1-2; TRBD1 matches 7 bases. This CDR3 region has 16 residues. Germline V gene data show CDR1 as SGHAT and CDR2 as FQNNGV. V gave up 0 bases and J gave up 2 bases; unmatched junction bases: 6. The CDR3 DNA reads as TGTGCCAGCAGCTTAGATTTCAGGGGGTCAAACTATGGCTACACCTTC. This sequence encodes CASSLDFRGSNYGYTF.

V usage is TRBV10-3 and J usage is TRBJ1-6; D is uncertain. Germline CDR1 and CDR2: ENHRY and SYGVKD. The germline V and J ends were trimmed by 2 bases and 9 bases, with 14 bases remaining between them. This CDR3 spans 15 amino acids. CDR3 nucleotide sequence: TGTGCCATCAGTGAGCTTAGCAGCCACGGTTCACCCCTCCACTTT. This translates into CAISELSSHGSPLHF.

This clone has a count of ten or more. The V and J genes are TRBV11-2 and TRBJ1-4; 9 bases agree with TRBD1. Germline-derived CDR1 and CDR2 are SGHAT and FQNNGV. V gave up 6 bases and J gave up 8 bases; unmatched junction bases: 13. CDR3 size: 16 residues. The CDR3 region has the DNA TGTGCCAGCAGTTTCAACAGGGGGCGCATTGGAGAAAAACTGTTTTTT. This encodes CASSFNRGRIGEKLFF.

The genes are TRBV27 and TRBJ2-5, with 7 bases fitting TRBD1. After removal of 5 bases from V and 3 bases from J, the junction contained 12 bases not matched to a gene. This CDR3 region has 16 residues. From germline, CDR1 is MNHEY and CDR2 SMNVEV (reference sequence). CDR3 sequence (DNA): TGTGCCAGCAGTCAAAGGGGGACAGTGTTCAAAGAGACCCAGTACTTC. This encodes CASSQRGTVFKETQYF.

The V call is TRBV25-1, the J call TRBJ2-1; tentatively, D is TRBD1 (5 bases). Germline lookup yields CDR1 MGHDK and CDR2 SYGVNS. The CDR3 extends over 15 amino acids. Trimming stripped 3 bases from V and 2 bases from J, with 11 bases between. CDR3: CASSDGHSTYNEQFF. The CDR3 DNA reads TGTGCCAGCAGTGACGGACATAGCACCTACAATGAGCAGTTCTTC.

Concerning this clone itself: At one end, the junction sequence differs from germline, possibly due to a read error. This sample also contains other DNA sequences that code for the same CDR3. The chain couples TRBV7-2 to TRBJ1-1; no definite D call. In germline, CDR1 is SGHTA, CDR2 FQGNSA. The CDR3 runs to 14 residues. CDR3 residues: CASSLRMEPTEAFF. The CDR3 bases are TGTGCCAGTAGCTTAAGGATGGAACCCACTGAGGCTTTCTTT.

In this sample, this clone is medium-sized (0.01 to 0.1%). V and J are TRBV6-1 and TRBJ2-7, with D tentatively TRBD1 (7 bases). This CDR3 comprises 13 residues. Germline V gene lookup returns CDR1 MNHNS and CDR2 SASEGT. Trimming left V 6 bases short and J 3 bases short, with 12 bases between. The DNA of the CDR3 is TGTGCCAGCAGGCGGGACAGACACTACGAGCAGTACTTC. Amino acid sequence: CASRRDRHYEQYF.

J is TRBJ2-6 and V is TRBV28; D call uncertain. Trimming pared 2 bases from V and 8 bases from J, leaving 19 bases between. CDR3 length equals 17 residues. The V gene's germline CDR1 is MDHEN and CDR2 SYDVKM. CDR3 nucleotide sequence: TGTGCCAGCAGTTTACTCCACCGGAGCTCTGGTTCCAACGTCCTGACTTTC. Amino acids: CASSLLHRSSGSNVLTF.

About this clone: A much larger clone differs by one base, so this may be a read error. The rearrangement uses TRBV9 and TRBJ2-5; 9 positions match TRBD1. The V segment lost 5 bases and the J segment 4 bases; nucleotides outside the gene matches: 12. The CDR3 length is 16 residues. Germline CDR1 SGDLS, CDR2 YYNGEE. The CDR3 reads CASRVSTGGSVETQYF. The CDR3 region has the DNA TGTGCCAGCAGAGTCTCGACAGGGGGTAGTGTAGAGACCCAGTACTTC.

The CDR3 region has the DNA TGTGCCAGCAGCCGCGGGCTAGCGGGAGGCAGGGCCGTGGGCACCGGGGAGCTGTTTTTT. This translates into CASSRGLAGGRAVGTGELFF. The chain couples TRBV12-1 to TRBJ2-2; the DNA was not compared with TRBD2, the D call given in the table. TRBV12-1 counts as a pseudogene. The CDR3 loop spans 20 amino acids.

There are many counts of this clone. V is TRBV11-2 and J is TRBJ2-7; 10 bases fit TRBD2. The V segment lost 1 base and the J segment 1 base; nucleotides outside the gene matches: 4. The CDR3 length is 16 residues. Germline-derived CDR1 and CDR2 are SGHAT and FQNNGV. CDR3 sequence reads: CASSLVGSGGSYEQYF. The CDR3 DNA follows: TGTGCCAGCAGCTTAGTTGGTAGCGGGGGGTCCTACGAGCAGTACTTC. Variable domain in full (rest from reference TRBV11-2 and TRBJ2-7): EAGVAQSPRYKIIEKRQSVAFWCNPISGHATLYWYQQILGQGPKLLIQFQNNGVVDDSQLPKDRFSAERLKGVDSTLKIQPAKLEDSAVYLCASSLVGSGGSYEQYFGPGTRLTVT.

This clone was seen at least ten times. This chain links TRBV7-6 with TRBJ2-7; the D is unclear. The CDR3 spans 15 residues. Trimming removed 3 bases from V and 0 bases from J, with 12 bases in between. Germline loops: CDR1 SGHVS, CDR2 FNYEAQ. The CDR3 region is CASSFSTEPSYEQYF. CDR3 coding DNA: TGTGCCAGCAGCTTCTCGACCGAACCCTCCTACGAGCAGTACTTC.

This clone has a count of ten or more. The chain couples TRBV4-3 to TRBJ2-7; D ambiguous. V lost 0 bases and J lost 3, with 12 bases in between. The CDR3 spans 15 residues. CDR1 is LGHNA, CDR2 YSLEER, per germline. CDR3 nucleotide sequence: TGCGCCAGCAGCCAAGAAGGTAACGGAGACTACGAGCAGTACTTC. Translated, it gives CASSQEGNGDYEQYF.

Turning to this clone: Compared with germline, one end of the junction differs, possibly owing to a read error. The rearrangement links TRBV12-3 or TRBV12-4 to TRBJ2-5, with 13 bases matching TRBD2. There are 17 residues in the CDR3. CDR3 residues: CAGSPEGLAGVKWTQYF. The CDR3 DNA reads as TGTGCCGGCAGCCCCGAAGGACTAGCGGGAGTGAAATGGACCCAGTACTTC.